Listed below are T cell receptor beta chains from one sample, sequenced in a study of blood T cell repertoires in COVID-19. Only in-frame clones appear in the TCRdb table, and some are missing; sequencing was by immunoSEQ multiplex PCR. The sample has 100,000 to 120,000 clones, approximately 84% seen once. Sequenced sample: peripheral blood. Receptors originate from a woman between 40 and 50 years old with acute or convalescent COVID-19. CDR3s include the opening cysteine and the closing phenylalanine or tryptophan. D genes are given only for firm matches. Only some rows state a clone size, as once, few, many or a class for expanded clones.

cdr3_length | j_call | d_call | v_call | clone_size | cdr3_nt | cdr3_aa
11 | TRBJ1-2 | TRBD1 | TRBV2 | NA | TGTGCCAGCGGAGAACAGGGGAGCTACACCTTC | CASGEQGSYTF
15 | TRBJ2-3 | TRBD2 | TRBV10-3 | NA | TGTGCCATCAGAGGGATAGCGGGGGGCACAGATACGCAGTATTTT | CAIRGIAGGTDTQYF
15 | TRBJ2-1 | NA | TRBV6-1 | NA | TGTGCCAGCAGTGAAGGCCCAGGAGGTTACAATGAGCAGTTCTTC | CASSEGPGGYNEQFF
12 | TRBJ2-7 | TRBD1 | TRBV18 | NA | TGTGCCAGCTCATCGGACAGGGACGAGCAGTACTTC | CASSSDRDEQYF
18 | TRBJ2-1 | TRBD1 | TRBV27 | few | TGTGCCAGCACCACTCCCCGATCCGGGACAGGGTCCTACAATGAGCAGTTCTTC | CASTTPRSGTGSYNEQFF
17 | TRBJ1-1 | TRBD1 | TRBV6-6 | NA | TGTGCCAGCAGTCCCCCTTTAGGGACAGGCCGCTACACTGAAGCTTTCTTT | CASSPPLGTGRYTEAFF
14 | TRBJ2-4 | NA | TRBV13 | NA | TGTGCCAGCAGCTTAGACCGTTCCGGAAACATTCAGTACTTC | CASSLDRSGNIQYF
11 | TRBJ2-3 | NA | TRBV30 | NA | TGTGCCTGGAGTGTGGAGGATACGCAGTATTTT | CAWSVEDTQYF
19 | TRBJ2-7 | TRBD1 | TRBV6-4 | NA | TGTGCCAGCAGTGATGGCCTTCCCCCGCGACAGGGGATGATGTTCGAGCAGTACTTC | CASSDGLPPRQGMMFEQYF
15 | TRBJ1-5 | NA | TRBV6-5 | NA | TGTGCCAGCAAACTAAACGGCGGGATCAATCAGCCCCAGCATTTT | CASKLNGGINQPQHF
14 | TRBJ1-1 | TRBD1 | TRBV6-5 | NA | TGTGCCAGCAATCCGACCCGGCCGGGACAGGTCGCTTTCTTT | CASNPTRPGQVAFF
13 | TRBJ2-1 | NA | TRBV27 | NA | TGTGCCGTGAAGGGGGGAGGGAACAATGAGCAGTTCTTC | CAVKGGGNNEQFF
13 | TRBJ2-7 | NA | TRBV10-3 | NA | TGTGCCATCAGGACTGGACAGTCCTACGAGCAGTACTTC | CAIRTGQSYEQYF
14 | TRBJ1-2 | NA | TRBV24-1 | NA | TGTGCCACCAGTGACAAAGGGGTTACCTATGGCTACACCTTC | CATSDKGVTYGYTF
15 | TRBJ2-1 | TRBD1 | TRBV5-8 | NA | TGTGCCAGCAGCTTGGGCAGGGGGTTTATCGATGAGCAGTTCTTC | CASSLGRGFIDEQFF
15 | TRBJ1-2 | TRBD1 | TRBV2 | few | TGTGCCAGCAGACGACTTCCGGGACAGGGCTATGGCTACACCTTC | CASRRLPGQGYGYTF
15 | TRBJ2-4 | NA | TRBV4-3 | NA | TGCGCCAGCAGCCAAGATACGAGTGGTGGAAACATTCAGTACTTC | CASSQDTSGGNIQYF
16 | TRBJ2-5 | TRBD1 | TRBV9 | once | TGTGCCAGCAGCCACGGACAGGGGAAATGGCAAGAGACCCAGTACTTC | CASSHGQGKWQETQYF
20 | TRBJ1-5 | NA | TRBV11-2 | NA | TGTGCCAGCAGCTTAGATTGCCACTCATTCGGGCAGGGCCTCAATCAGCCCCAGCATTTT | CASSLDCHSFGQGLNQPQHF
11 | TRBJ2-7 | NA | TRBV21-1 | NA | TGTGCCAGCAGCAGAACAAAGGAGCAGTACTTC | CASSRTKEQYF
15 | TRBJ2-7 | TRBD2 | TRBV11-3 | NA | TGTGCCAGCAGCTCCTCGGGAGGGACGGACCACGAGCAGTACTTC | CASSSSGGTDHEQYF
11 | TRBJ2-7 | NA | TRBV11-2 | medium-sized | TGTGCCAGCAGCCTGTATTACGAGCAGTACTTC | CASSLYYEQYF
15 | TRBJ1-1 | NA | TRBV5-1 | NA | TGCGCCAGCAGCTTGGAGACAGGTAAGAAGCCTGAAGCTTTCTTT | CASSLETGKKPEAFF
13 | TRBJ2-2 | NA | TRBV6-4 | NA | TGTGCCAGCAGTGAACAGGGCACCGGGGAGCTGTTTTTT | CASSEQGTGELFF
16 | TRBJ2-7 | TRBD1 | TRBV27 | NA | TGTGCCAGCAGACAACGTAGGACAGGGCAAACCGACGAGCAGTACTTC | CASRQRRTGQTDEQYF
13 | TRBJ1-2 | TRBD1 | TRBV12-3/TRBV12-4 | NA | TGTGCCAGCAGCCCTCGAGACAGGGACGGCTACACCTTC | CASSPRDRDGYTF
16 | TRBJ1-2 | NA | TRBV6-5 | NA | TGTGCCAGCAGTTACTCGTTTGGGCGGGGGCTAGGCGGCTACACCTTC | CASSYSFGRGLGGYTF
13 | TRBJ1-1 | NA | TRBV19 | NA | TGTGCCAGTAACACAGGGCGAGGAGATGAAGCTTTCTTT | CASNTGRGDEAFF
14 | TRBJ2-5 | NA | TRBV5-1 | NA | TGCGCCAGCAAGACCGGGAGCATTAAAGAGACCCAGTACTTC | CASKTGSIKETQYF
16 | TRBJ2-3 | TRBD1 | TRBV6-5 | few | TGTGCCAGCAGCTACTCCGGGACAGGGTTTGCAGATACGCAGTATTTT | CASSYSGTGFADTQYF
17 | TRBJ2-2 | TRBD1 | TRBV19 | few | TGTGCCAGTCAAGTCGTTCCGGGACAGGGGTCCACCGGGGAGCTGTTTTTT | CASQVVPGQGSTGELFF
13 | TRBJ2-7 | NA | TRBV15 | NA | TGTGCCACCAGCAGCTCCCTAAACTACGAGCAGTACTTC | CATSSSLNYEQYF
15 | TRBJ2-7 | TRBD1 | TRBV5-4 | NA | TGTGCCAGCAGAAACCGGGACAGGAACTCCTACGAGCAGTACTTC | CASRNRDRNSYEQYF
15 | TRBJ1-4 | NA | TRBV18 | NA | TGTGCCAGCTCACCTCAGGGTGCGGCTAATGAAAAACTGTTTTTT | CASSPQGAANEKLFF
14 | TRBJ2-7 | TRBD1 | TRBV7-8 | NA | TGTGCCAGCAGCTCAGACAGGGACTCCTACGAGCAGTACTTC | CASSSDRDSYEQYF
14 | TRBJ1-2 | NA | TRBV11-2 | NA | TGTGCCAGCAGCACCCCACAGGGTAACTATGGCTACACCTTC | CASSTPQGNYGYTF
15 | TRBJ2-1 | TRBD2 | TRBV2 | NA | TGTGCCAGCAGTGCGACGGGGGGGCGAGCTGGTGAGCAGTTCTTC | CASSATGGRAGEQFF
13 | TRBJ1-2 | NA | TRBV7-7 | NA | TGTGCCAGCAGCTTGACAGTTAGCTATGGCTACACCTTC | CASSLTVSYGYTF
15 | TRBJ1-4 | NA | TRBV5-1 | NA | TGCGCCAGCAGCTTATCCGGGCCAAGCGGGCAAAAACTGTTTTTT | CASSLSGPSGQKLFF
15 | TRBJ1-2 | NA | TRBV27 | few | TGTGCCAGCAGTTTATCCCCGGTCTCCCGCGATGGCTACACCTTC | CASSLSPVSRDGYTF
15 | TRBJ2-1 | NA | TRBV3-1/TRBV3-2 | NA | TGTGCCAGCGAAAGGGGGGGCCGCCCATACAATGAGCAGTTCTTC | CASERGGRPYNEQFF
17 | TRBJ2-5 | TRBD2 | TRBV9 | NA | TGTGCCAGCAGCGCGGGAAGGAGCGGGAGACGCCAAGAGACCCAGTACTTC | CASSAGRSGRRQETQYF
11 | TRBJ2-1 | NA | TRBV2 | once | TGTGCCACTTCGTCCTACAATGAGCAGTTCTTC | CATSSYNEQFF
16 | TRBJ1-5 | TRBD1 | TRBV11-2 | NA | TGTGCCAGCAGCTTAGGAACGGGACAGACCAATCAGCCCCAGCATTTT | CASSLGTGQTNQPQHF
11 | TRBJ2-7 | TRBD1 | TRBV10-3 | NA | TGTGCCACCTGGACAGGGGGCAAGCAGTACTTC | CATWTGGKQYF
11 | TRBJ1-1 | NA | TRBV19 | NA | TGTGCCAGTAGACTGGAGGGAGTCGCTTTCTTT | CASRLEGVAFF
15 | TRBJ1-5 | TRBD1 | TRBV5-8 | NA | TGTGCCAGCAGCTTTTGGACAGGGAACGATCAGCCCCAGCATTTT | CASSFWTGNDQPQHF
19 | TRBJ1-5 | TRBD1 | TRBV6-1 | NA | TGTGCCAGCAGTGAGGGGGGACAGGGTCACCTCCGGAGCAATCAGCCCCAGCATTTT | CASSEGGQGHLRSNQPQHF
15 | TRBJ1-6 | TRBD1 | TRBV4-2 | NA | TGTGCCAGCAGCCTGGGACAGGGGATTAGCCCACCCCTCCACTTT | CASSLGQGISPPLHF
11 | TRBJ1-1 | NA | TRBV21-1 | once | TGTGCCAGCAGCAAATCTCTTGAAGCTTTCTTT | CASSKSLEAFF
14 | TRBJ1-5 | NA | TRBV19 | NA | TGTGCCAGTAGTATAGAGGGAGGCAATCAGCCCCAGCATTTT | CASSIEGGNQPQHF
14 | TRBJ1-4 | TRBD1 | TRBV5-1 | NA | TGCGCCAGCAGGCCCGGGACAGGGTCCGGCAAACTGTTTTTT | CASRPGTGSGKLFF